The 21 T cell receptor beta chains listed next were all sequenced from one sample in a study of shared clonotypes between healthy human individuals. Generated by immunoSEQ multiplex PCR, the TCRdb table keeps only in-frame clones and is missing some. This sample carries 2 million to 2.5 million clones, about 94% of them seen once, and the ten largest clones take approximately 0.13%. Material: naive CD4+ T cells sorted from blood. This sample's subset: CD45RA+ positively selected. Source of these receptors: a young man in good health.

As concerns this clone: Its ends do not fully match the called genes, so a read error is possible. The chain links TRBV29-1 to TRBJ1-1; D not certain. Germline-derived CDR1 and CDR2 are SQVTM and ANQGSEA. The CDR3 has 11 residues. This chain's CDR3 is CSVETFTGSSF. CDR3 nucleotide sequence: TGCAGCGTTGAAACTTTCACCGGGTCCTCATTT. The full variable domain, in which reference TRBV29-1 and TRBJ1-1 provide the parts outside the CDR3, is SAVISQKPSRDICQRGTSLTIQCQVDSQVTMMFWYRQQPGQSLTLIATANQGSEATYESGFVIDKFPISRPNLTFSTLTVSNMSPEDSSIYLCSVETFTGSSFGQGTRLTVV.

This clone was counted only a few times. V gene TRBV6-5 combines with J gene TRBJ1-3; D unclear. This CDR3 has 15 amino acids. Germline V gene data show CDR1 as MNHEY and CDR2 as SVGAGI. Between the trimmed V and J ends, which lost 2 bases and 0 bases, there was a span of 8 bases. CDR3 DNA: TGTGCCAGCAGTTACGGACGGTTCTCTGGAAACACCATATATTTT. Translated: CASSYGRFSGNTIYF.

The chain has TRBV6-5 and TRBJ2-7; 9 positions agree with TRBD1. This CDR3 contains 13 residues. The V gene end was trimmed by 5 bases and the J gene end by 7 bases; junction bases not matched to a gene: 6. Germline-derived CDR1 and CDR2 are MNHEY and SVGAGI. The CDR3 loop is CASSPQGAREQYF. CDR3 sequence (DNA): TGTGCCAGCAGTCCACAGGGGGCGCGTGAGCAGTACTTC.

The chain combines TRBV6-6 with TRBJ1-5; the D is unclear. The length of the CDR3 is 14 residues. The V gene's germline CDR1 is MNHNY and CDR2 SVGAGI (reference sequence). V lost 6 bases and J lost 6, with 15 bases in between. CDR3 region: CASRPVPGSQPQHF. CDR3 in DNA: TGTGCCAGCAGACCGGTCCCAGGTTCTCAGCCCCAGCATTTT.

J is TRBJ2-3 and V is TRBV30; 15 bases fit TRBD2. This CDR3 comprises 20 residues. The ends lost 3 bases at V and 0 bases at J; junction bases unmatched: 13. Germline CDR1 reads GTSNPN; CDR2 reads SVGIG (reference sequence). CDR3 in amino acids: CAWRRGRTSGRVLSTDTQYF. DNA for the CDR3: TGTGCCTGGAGAAGGGGCCGGACTAGCGGGAGGGTACTAAGCACAGATACGCAGTATTTT.

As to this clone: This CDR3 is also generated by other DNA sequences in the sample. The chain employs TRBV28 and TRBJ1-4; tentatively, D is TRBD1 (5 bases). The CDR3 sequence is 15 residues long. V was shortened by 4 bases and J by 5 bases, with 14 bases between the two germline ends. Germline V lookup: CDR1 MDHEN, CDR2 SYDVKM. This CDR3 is CASSSPGTGNEKLFF. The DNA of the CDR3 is TGTGCCAGCAGTTCCCCCGGGACGGGAAATGAAAAACTGTTTTTT.

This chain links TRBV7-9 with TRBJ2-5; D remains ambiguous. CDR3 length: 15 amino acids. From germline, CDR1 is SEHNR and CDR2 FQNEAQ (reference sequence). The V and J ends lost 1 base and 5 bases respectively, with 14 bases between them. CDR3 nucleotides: TGTGCCAGCAGCTTAGTACGACAAGCTGGGGAGACCCAGTACTTC. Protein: CASSLVRQAGETQYF.

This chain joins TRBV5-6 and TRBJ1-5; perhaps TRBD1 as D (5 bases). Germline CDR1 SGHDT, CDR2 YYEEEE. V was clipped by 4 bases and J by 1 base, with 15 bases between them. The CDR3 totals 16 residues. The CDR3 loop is CASSPGSGGSNQPQHF. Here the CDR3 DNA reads TGTGCCAGCAGCCCAGGGTCCGGCGGGAGCAATCAGCCCCAGCATTTT.

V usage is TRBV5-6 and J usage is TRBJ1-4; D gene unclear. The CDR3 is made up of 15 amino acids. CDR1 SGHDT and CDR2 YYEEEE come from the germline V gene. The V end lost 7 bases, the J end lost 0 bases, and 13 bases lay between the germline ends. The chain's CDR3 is CASRSESSTNEKLFF. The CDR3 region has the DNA TGTGCCAGCCGCTCGGAGTCTTCAACTAATGAAAAACTGTTTTTT. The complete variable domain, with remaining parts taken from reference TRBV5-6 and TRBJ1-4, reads DAGVTQSPTHLIKTRGQQVTLRCSPKSGHDTVSWYQQALGQGPQFIFQYYEEEERQRGNFPDRFSGHQFPNYSSELNVNALLLGDSALYLCASRSESSTNEKLFFGSGTQLSVL.

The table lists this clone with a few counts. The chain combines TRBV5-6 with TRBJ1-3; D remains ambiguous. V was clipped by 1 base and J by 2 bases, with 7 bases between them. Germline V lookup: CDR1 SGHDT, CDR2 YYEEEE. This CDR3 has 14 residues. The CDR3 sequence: CASSLRSPGNTIYF. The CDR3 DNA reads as TGTGCCAGCAGCTTGCGGTCCCCTGGAAACACCATATATTTT. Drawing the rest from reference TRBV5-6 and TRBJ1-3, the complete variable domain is DAGVTQSPTHLIKTRGQQVTLRCSPKSGHDTVSWYQQALGQGPQFIFQYYEEEERQRGNFPDRFSGHQFPNYSSELNVNALLLGDSALYLCASSLRSPGNTIYFGEGSWLTVV.

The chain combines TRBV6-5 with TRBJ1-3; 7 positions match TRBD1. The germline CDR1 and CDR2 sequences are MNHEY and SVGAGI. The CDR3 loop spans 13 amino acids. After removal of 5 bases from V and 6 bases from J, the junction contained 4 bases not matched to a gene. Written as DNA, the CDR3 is TGTGCCAGCAGTCGACAGGGCGAAAACACCATATATTTT. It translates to CASSRQGENTIYF.

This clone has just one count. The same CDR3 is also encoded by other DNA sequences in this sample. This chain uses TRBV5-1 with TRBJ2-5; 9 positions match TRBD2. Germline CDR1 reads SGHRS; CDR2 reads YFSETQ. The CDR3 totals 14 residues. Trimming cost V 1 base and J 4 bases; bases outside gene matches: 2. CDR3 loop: CASSLSSGGETQYF. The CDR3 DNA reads TGCGCCAGCAGCTTGAGTAGCGGGGGAGAGACCCAGTACTTC. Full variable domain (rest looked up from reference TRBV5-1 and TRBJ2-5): KAGVTQTPRYLIKTRGQQVTLSCSPISGHRSVSWYQQTPGQGLQFLFEYFSETQRNKGNFPGRFSGRQFSNSRSEMNVSTLELGDSALYLCASSLSSGGETQYFGPGTRLLVL.

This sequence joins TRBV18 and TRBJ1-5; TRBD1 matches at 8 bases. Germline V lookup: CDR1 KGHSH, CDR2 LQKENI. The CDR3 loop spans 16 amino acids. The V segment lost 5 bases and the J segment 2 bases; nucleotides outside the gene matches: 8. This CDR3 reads CASSGTGGGGNQPQHF. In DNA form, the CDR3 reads TGTGCCAGCTCAGGAACAGGGGGTGGAGGCAATCAGCCCCAGCATTTT.

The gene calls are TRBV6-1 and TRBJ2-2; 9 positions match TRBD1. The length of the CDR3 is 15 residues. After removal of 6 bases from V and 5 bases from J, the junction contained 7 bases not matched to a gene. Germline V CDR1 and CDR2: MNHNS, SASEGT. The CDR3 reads CASRKGQGWTGELFF. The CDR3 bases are TGTGCCAGCAGGAAAGGACAGGGGTGGACCGGGGAGCTGTTTTTT.

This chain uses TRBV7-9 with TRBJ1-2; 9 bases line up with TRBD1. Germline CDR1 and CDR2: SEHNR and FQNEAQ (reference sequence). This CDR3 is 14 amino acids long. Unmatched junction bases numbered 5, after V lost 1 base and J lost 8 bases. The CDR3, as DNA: TGTGCCAGCAGCTTAGGGGACAGGGTGAACGGCTACACCTTC. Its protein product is CASSLGDRVNGYTF.

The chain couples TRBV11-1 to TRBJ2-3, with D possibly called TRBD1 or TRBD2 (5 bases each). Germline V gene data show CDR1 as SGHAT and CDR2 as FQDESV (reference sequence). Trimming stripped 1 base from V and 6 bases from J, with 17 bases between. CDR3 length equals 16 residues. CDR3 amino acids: CASSLDYIRGTDTQYF. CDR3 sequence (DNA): TGTGCCAGCAGCTTAGACTACATAAGAGGGACCGATACGCAGTATTTT.

CDR3: CASSTYQNRGTNTEAFF. The CDR3 DNA reads as TGTGCCAGCAGTACCTACCAAAACAGGGGGACGAACACTGAAGCTTTCTTT. V and J are TRBV5-5 and TRBJ1-1; TRBD1 matches at 8 bases. The CDR3 contains 17 residues. Germline lookup yields CDR1 SGHKS and CDR2 YYEKEE (reference sequence). The V segment lost 5 bases and the J segment 1 base; nucleotides outside the gene matches: 13. Based on the CDR3 plus reference TRBV5-5 and TRBJ1-1, the full variable domain is DAGVTQSPTHLIKTRGQQVTLRCSPISGHKSVSWYQQVLGQGPQFIFQYYEKEERGRGNFPDRFSARQFPNYSSELNVNALLLGDSALYLCASSTYQNRGTNTEAFFGQGTRLTVV.

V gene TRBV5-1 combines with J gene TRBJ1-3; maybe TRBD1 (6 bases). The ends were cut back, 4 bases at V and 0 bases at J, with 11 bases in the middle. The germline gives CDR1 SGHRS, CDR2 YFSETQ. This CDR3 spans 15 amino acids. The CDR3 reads CASSQQQGSGNTIYF. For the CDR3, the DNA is TGCGCCAGCAGCCAACAACAGGGCTCTGGAAACACCATATATTTT.

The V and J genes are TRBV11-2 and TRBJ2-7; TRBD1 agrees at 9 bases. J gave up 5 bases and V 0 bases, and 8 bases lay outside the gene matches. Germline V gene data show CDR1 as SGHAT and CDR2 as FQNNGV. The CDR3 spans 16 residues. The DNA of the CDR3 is TGTGCCAGCAGCTTAGAGGGGACAGGGAAGGTCAACGAGCAGTACTTC. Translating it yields CASSLEGTGKVNEQYF.

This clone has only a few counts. The CDR3 loop reads CASSLNRGLNTEAFF. CDR3 bases: TGTGCCAGCAGTCTAAACAGGGGGTTGAACACTGAAGCTTTCTTT. The chain is built from TRBV6-5 and TRBJ1-1; 8 nucleotides line up with TRBD1. This CDR3 is 15 amino acids long. Germline V gene sequence: CDR1 MNHEY, CDR2 SVGAGI. V was pared by 5 bases and J by 0 bases, with 5 bases of the junction left unmatched.

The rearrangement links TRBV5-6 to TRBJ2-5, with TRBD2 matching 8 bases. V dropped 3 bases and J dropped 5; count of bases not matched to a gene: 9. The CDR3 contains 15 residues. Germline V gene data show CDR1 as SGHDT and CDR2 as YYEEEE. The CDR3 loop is CASSSRGGLRETQYF. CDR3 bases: TGTGCCAGCAGCTCCCGGGGGGGCCTTCGGGAGACCCAGTACTTC.